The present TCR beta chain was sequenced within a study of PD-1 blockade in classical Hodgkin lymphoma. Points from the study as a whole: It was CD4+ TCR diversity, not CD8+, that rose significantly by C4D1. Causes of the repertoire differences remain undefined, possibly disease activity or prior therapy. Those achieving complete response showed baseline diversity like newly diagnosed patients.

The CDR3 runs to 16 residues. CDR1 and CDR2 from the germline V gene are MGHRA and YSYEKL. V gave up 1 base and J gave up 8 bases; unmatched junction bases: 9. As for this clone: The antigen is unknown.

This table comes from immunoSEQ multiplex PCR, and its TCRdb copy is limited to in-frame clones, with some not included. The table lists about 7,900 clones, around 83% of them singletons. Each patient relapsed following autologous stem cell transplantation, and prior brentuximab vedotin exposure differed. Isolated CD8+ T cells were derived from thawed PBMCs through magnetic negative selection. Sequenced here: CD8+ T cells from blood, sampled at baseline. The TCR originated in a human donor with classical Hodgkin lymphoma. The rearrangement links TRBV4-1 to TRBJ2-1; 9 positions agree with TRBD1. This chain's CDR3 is CASSQATGTGLYEQFF. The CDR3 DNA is TGCGCCAGCAGCCAAGCAACCGGGACAGGGTTATATGAGCAGTTCTTC.